This TCR beta chain was retrieved from a study of control samples from healthy donors and cancer patients. The assay was immunoSEQ multiplex PCR, and TCRdb's table has in-frame clones only and misses some. The table records 130,000 or so clones, about 89% of them present only once. Between the trimmed V and J ends, which lost 5 bases and 6 bases, there was a span of 22 bases. The CDR3 is made up of 16 amino acids. CDR1 is SEHNR and CDR2 is FQNEAQ in the germline V gene (reference sequence). The clonotype originates from a man in his late teens or twenties in good health. Sequencing was done on a sample of blood. The V and J genes are TRBV7-9 and TRBJ1-2; D is undetermined. This CDR3 reads CASSADITRWYDGYTF. DNA of the CDR3: TGTGCCAGCAGCGCTGACATAACCCGGTGGTATGATGGCTACACCTTC. Using reference TRBV7-9 and TRBJ1-2 for the parts outside the CDR3, the full variable domain is DTGVSQNPRHKITKRGQNVTFRCDPISEHNRLYWYRQTLGQGPEFLTYFQNEAQLEKSRLLSDRFSAERPKGSFSTLEIQRTEQGDSAMYLCASSADITRWYDGYTFGSGTRLTVV.